The rows below give T cell receptor beta chains drawn from one sample of a study of blood T cell repertoires in COVID-19. Clones were read by immunoSEQ multiplex PCR, and TCRdb kept only the in-frame ones, dropping some. The data show 240,000 or so clones, with about 90% seen just once and over 3% held by the top ten. Sequencing input: peripheral blood. The receptors stem from a woman aged 25 to 39 who had recovered from COVID-19. The CDR3 runs from the conserved cysteine through the conserved F or W. The D gene is left open where the match is weak. Clone sizes are given selectively: once, few, many, or a class where the clone is expanded.

d_gene: TRBD2; abundance: .; v_gene: TRBV5-1; j_gene: TRBJ2-7; CDR3aa: CASRETSGVYEQYF; CDR3nt: TGCGCCAGCAGAGAGACTAGCGGGGTCTACGAGCAGTACTTC
d_gene: .; abundance: .; v_gene: TRBV29-1; j_gene: TRBJ1-4; CDR3aa: CSVEGYGGGEKLFF; CDR3nt: TGCAGCGTTGAAGGATACGGAGGTGGCGAAAAACTGTTTTTT
d_gene: .; abundance: .; v_gene: TRBV7-3; j_gene: TRBJ1-3; CDR3aa: CASSPGSGNTIYF; CDR3nt: TGTGCCAGCAGCCCGGGGTCTGGAAACACCATATATTTT
d_gene: .; abundance: .; v_gene: TRBV28; j_gene: TRBJ2-7; CDR3aa: CASSLPGRGEQYF; CDR3nt: TGTGCCAGCAGTTTACCGGGCCGGGGAGAGCAGTACTTC
d_gene: .; abundance: once; v_gene: TRBV6-5; j_gene: TRBJ2-1; CDR3aa: CASSPLGQTYNEQFF; CDR3nt: TGTGCCAGCAGTCCGCTTGGACAGACGTACAATGAGCAGTTCTTC
d_gene: .; abundance: few; v_gene: TRBV4-1; j_gene: TRBJ1-1; CDR3aa: CATTWGLNTEAFF; CDR3nt: TGCGCCACCACCTGGGGCCTGAACACTGAAGCTTTCTTT
d_gene: .; abundance: once; v_gene: TRBV19; j_gene: TRBJ2-7; CDR3aa: CASSTSQGYEQYF; CDR3nt: TGTGCCAGTAGTACATCTCAGGGTTACGAGCAGTACTTC
d_gene: TRBD1; abundance: .; v_gene: TRBV10-2; j_gene: TRBJ1-3; CDR3aa: CASSEEDRVGNTIYF; CDR3nt: TGCGCCAGCAGTGAGGAGGACAGGGTAGGGAACACCATATATTTT
d_gene: TRBD1; abundance: .; v_gene: TRBV2; j_gene: TRBJ2-3; CDR3aa: CASLRDSSYYDTQYF; CDR3nt: TGTGCCAGCCTCCGGGACAGCTCCTACTATGATACGCAGTATTTT
d_gene: .; abundance: .; v_gene: TRBV6-5; j_gene: TRBJ1-2; CDR3aa: CASSLAGKTNYGYTF; CDR3nt: TGTGCCAGCAGTTTAGCAGGGAAGACTAACTATGGCTACACCTTC
d_gene: TRBD1; abundance: .; v_gene: TRBV13; j_gene: TRBJ2-1; CDR3aa: CASSSPGTGNRDEQFF; CDR3nt: TGTGCCAGCAGCTCCCCCGGGACAGGGAATAGGGATGAGCAGTTCTTC
d_gene: .; abundance: .; v_gene: TRBV12-5; j_gene: TRBJ2-3; CDR3aa: CASGFGHPLSSDTQYF; CDR3nt: TGTGCTAGTGGTTTTGGACATCCCCTAAGCTCAGATACGCAGTATTTT
d_gene: .; abundance: .; v_gene: TRBV7-2; j_gene: TRBJ1-3; CDR3aa: CASSLGAGAGNTIYF; CDR3nt: TGTGCCAGCAGCCTTGGGGCAGGGGCTGGAAACACCATATATTTT
d_gene: TRBD1; abundance: .; v_gene: TRBV4-2; j_gene: TRBJ2-7; CDR3aa: CASSQVSQGTGWYEQYF; CDR3nt: TGTGCCAGCAGCCAAGTCTCACAGGGGACAGGGTGGTACGAGCAGTACTTC
d_gene: .; abundance: .; v_gene: TRBV12-2; j_gene: TRBJ2-3; CDR3aa: CASRLAVLWPYSGGPDTQYF; CDR3nt: TGTGCAAGTCGCTTAGCCGTACTCTGGCCTTATAGCGGGGGCCCGGATACGCAGTATTTT
d_gene: .; abundance: .; v_gene: TRBV27; j_gene: TRBJ2-7; CDR3aa: CASRRGNEQYF; CDR3nt: TGTGCCAGCAGAAGGGGAAACGAGCAGTACTTC
d_gene: .; abundance: .; v_gene: TRBV7-2; j_gene: TRBJ1-1; CDR3aa: CASYMNTEAFF; CDR3nt: TGTGCCAGCTACATGAACACTGAAGCTTTCTTT
d_gene: TRBD2; abundance: .; v_gene: TRBV7-9; j_gene: TRBJ2-1; CDR3aa: CASSLWLAGTYNEQFF; CDR3nt: TGTGCCAGCAGCTTATGGTTAGCGGGCACCTACAATGAGCAGTTCTTC
d_gene: TRBD1; abundance: .; v_gene: TRBV4-1; j_gene: TRBJ2-1; CDR3aa: CASSQAGTGNYNEQFF; CDR3nt: TGCGCCAGCAGCCAAGCGGGGACAGGCAACTACAATGAGCAGTTCTTC
d_gene: TRBD1; abundance: .; v_gene: TRBV12-5; j_gene: TRBJ2-7; CDR3aa: CASGLVLGTGPYEQYF; CDR3nt: TGTGCTAGTGGTTTGGTACTGGGGACAGGTCCCTACGAGCAGTACTTC
d_gene: TRBD2; abundance: .; v_gene: TRBV6-6; j_gene: TRBJ2-7; CDR3aa: CASSLAGASSYEQYF; CDR3nt: TGTGCCAGCAGTTTAGCGGGGGCCTCATCCTACGAGCAGTACTTC
d_gene: TRBD1; abundance: .; v_gene: TRBV2; j_gene: TRBJ1-2; CDR3aa: CASSVGRGLDGYTF; CDR3nt: TGTGCCAGCAGTGTGGGCAGGGGGCTCGATGGCTACACCTTC
d_gene: .; abundance: .; v_gene: TRBV10-1; j_gene: TRBJ2-1; CDR3aa: CASSEWEQWFLNEQFF; CDR3nt: TGCGCCAGCAGTGAGTGGGAGCAGTGGTTCCTCAATGAGCAGTTCTTC